The 28 T cell receptor beta chains below all came from one sample that was sequenced in a study of T-cell memory formation after mild COVID-19. Using its own MiXCR run on the 5' RACE reads, TCRdb lists one record per CDR3 protein. Counted here are about 190,000 distinct CDR3 sequences, roughly a fifth occurring once; the ten biggest clones make up roughly 23%. The sequenced sample was PBMCs or a T cell subset sorted from them (not recorded which). These receptor sequences come from an adult woman who had mild COVID-19 (a few samples of this study predate the infection). Cell type and time point are not known.

This clonotype was picked up a small number of times. This rearrangement joins TRBV7-9 to TRBJ2-7, with 8 bases that match TRBD1. V dropped 4 bases and J dropped 2; count of bases not matched to a gene: 7. The CDR3 spans 15 residues. From germline, CDR1 is SEHNR and CDR2 FQNEAQ (reference sequence). The CDR3 spells CASSYGQGTAYEQYF. CDR3 nucleotide sequence: TGTGCCAGCAGCTACGGACAGGGTACCGCCTACGAGCAGTACTTC.

The chain carries TRBV4-3 and TRBJ2-7, with D uncertain. This CDR3 has 12 amino acids. Germline V gene sequence: CDR1 LGHNA, CDR2 YSLEER. Trimming stripped 0 bases from V and 6 bases from J, with 6 bases between. In DNA form, the CDR3 reads TGCGCCAGCAGCCAAGATGGACGCGAGCAGTACTTC. Its translation: CASSQDGREQYF.

The genes are TRBV19 and TRBJ2-5, with D perhaps matching TRBD2 (5 bases). The CDR3 covers 12 residues. Trimming shortened V by 5 bases and J by 5 bases, and 9 bases separated the two germline ends. Germline loops: CDR1 LNHDA, CDR2 SQIVND (reference sequence). CDR3 in amino acids: CASSEGLETQYF. CDR3 sequence (DNA): TGTGCCAGTAGTGAGGGCTTGGAGACCCAGTACTTC.

There are a few counts of this clonotype. This sequence joins TRBV6-6 and TRBJ1-2, with D unclear. The CDR3 runs 16 residues. Germline loops: CDR1 MNHNY, CDR2 SVGAGI (reference sequence). V lost 0 bases, J lost 8 bases, and 19 bases lay in between. The CDR3, as DNA: TGTGCCAGCAGTTACTCGTTACTAGACCCTCAAAACGGCTACACCTTC. This codes for CASSYSLLDPQNGYTF.

In its sample, this clonotype was seen a few times. The rearrangement joins TRBV29-1 to TRBJ2-7; D may be TRBD1 (6 bases). Trimming stripped 7 bases from V and 1 base from J, with 8 bases between. Germline values: CDR1 SQVTM, CDR2 ANQGSEA. This CDR3 region has 11 residues. CDR3 nucleotides: TGCAGCGGAGGGGGTTCCTACGAGCAGTACTTC. This codes for CSGGGSYEQYF.

This clonotype appeared a few times. The chain employs TRBV12-3 or TRBV12-4 and TRBJ1-5, with 10 bases that match TRBD1. Unmatched junction bases numbered 3, after V lost 4 bases and J lost 0 bases. CDR3 size: 16 residues. This CDR3 reads CASSSGTGDSNQPQHF. CDR3 sequence (DNA): TGTGCCAGCAGTTCCGGGACAGGGGATAGCAATCAGCCCCAGCATTTT.

V and J are TRBV15 and TRBJ1-1; D unclear. CDR1 is LNHNV, CDR2 YYDKDF, per germline (reference sequence). This CDR3 has 13 amino acids. The germline V and J ends were trimmed by 6 bases and 1 base, with 9 bases remaining between them. The CDR3 DNA sequence: TGTGCCACCAGTCCGGGCTGGAACACTGAAGCTTTCTTT. Protein product: CATSPGWNTEAFF.

This clonotype was counted only a few times. As DNA, the CDR3 is TGCAGCGTTGAAGTCAGCAGGGAATTGTCCTACGAGCAGTACTTC. It specifies CSVEVSRELSYEQYF. This rearrangement joins TRBV29-1 to TRBJ2-7; D is possibly TRBD1 (5 bases). The CDR3 sequence is 15 residues long. From germline, CDR1 is SQVTM and CDR2 ANQGSEA. With 1 base removed from V and 1 base from J, the gap between germline ends came to 14 bases.

The sample holds a few counts of this clonotype. The chain joins TRBV7-9 to TRBJ1-5; D possibly corresponds to TRBD1 (5 bases). CDR3 length: 14 amino acids. Looked up from germline, CDR1 is SEHNR and CDR2 is FQNEAQ (reference sequence). Between the trimmed V and J ends, which lost 2 bases and 7 bases, there was a span of 12 bases. The CDR3 sequence: CASSLPETVQPQHF. As DNA, the CDR3 is TGTGCCAGCAGCTTACCCGAGACAGTACAGCCCCAGCATTTT.

J is TRBJ1-1 and V is TRBV6-6; no firm D call. Germline V gene sequence: CDR1 MNHNY, CDR2 SVGAGI (reference sequence). The CDR3 loop spans 17 amino acids. Trimming stripped 0 bases from V and 4 bases from J, with 18 bases between. The chain's CDR3 is CASSYSRPYTGLTEAFF. CDR3 bases: TGTGCCAGCAGTTACTCGCGGCCGTACACTGGACTCACTGAAGCTTTCTTT.

The chain joins TRBV29-1 to TRBJ2-2, with 15 bases fitting TRBD2. Per the germline V gene, CDR1 is SQVTM and CDR2 is ANQGSEA. After removal of 4 bases from V and 3 bases from J, the junction contained 6 bases not matched to a gene. This CDR3 has 17 amino acids. This CDR3 reads CSVVGLAGGPDTGELFF. Written as DNA, the CDR3 is TGCAGCGTTGTCGGACTAGCGGGAGGGCCAGACACCGGGGAGCTGTTTTTT.

This clonotype came up a few times. This rearrangement joins TRBV11-2 to TRBJ2-2; 8 bases fit TRBD1. Germline CDR1 reads SGHAT; CDR2 reads FQNNGV. The V segment lost 4 bases and the J segment 5 bases; nucleotides outside the gene matches: 9. CDR3 length: 16 residues. The DNA for the CDR3 is TGTGCCAGCAGCTCCGACAGGGGAGGAAATACCGGGGAGCTGTTTTTT. This encodes CASSSDRGGNTGELFF.

This sequence joins TRBV27 and TRBJ1-4; tentative D call: TRBD1 (5 bases). This CDR3 is built from 15 residues. The V and J ends lost 3 bases and 8 bases respectively, with 16 bases between them. Germline V gives CDR1 MNHEY, CDR2 SMNVEV (reference sequence). The CDR3 region has the DNA TGTGCCAGCAGTTTTGAAGGGAGGGGAAACGAAAAACTGTTTTTT. This codes for CASSFEGRGNEKLFF.

This clonotype showed up just a few times. This rearrangement joins TRBV7-9 to TRBJ1-2; D perhaps matches TRBD1 (6 bases). Germline CDR1 is SEHNR and CDR2 is FQNEAQ (reference sequence). This CDR3 contains 12 residues. The V end was cut by 2 bases, the J end by 9 bases, with 10 bases between. Written as DNA, the CDR3 is TGTGCCAGCAGCTTACCCGGACAGAGCTACACCTTC. It translates to CASSLPGQSYTF.

This clonotype turned up a few times. The J gene is TRBJ2-3, the V gene TRBV6-4; 9 positions match TRBD2. Germline CDR1 reads MRHNA; CDR2 reads SNTAGT. The junction had 6 bases not matched to a gene; V was cut back by 5 bases and J by 0 bases. The length of the CDR3 is 16 residues. The CDR3 reads CASSPSGGMSTDTQYF. The CDR3 DNA reads as TGTGCCAGCAGTCCCAGCGGGGGGATGAGCACAGATACGCAGTATTTT.

This clonotype was detected a few times. This chain links TRBV7-9 with TRBJ2-3; 9 positions match TRBD2. The germline CDR1 and CDR2 sequences are SEHNR and FQNEAQ (reference sequence). V trimming: 2 bases; J trimming: 3 bases; junction bases outside the gene matches: 9. The CDR3 loop spans 17 amino acids. As DNA, the CDR3 is TGTGCCAGCAGCTTACCGATAGCGGGAGAAACTACAGATACGCAGTATTTT. Amino acids: CASSLPIAGETTDTQYF. The variable domain in full, with the rest retrieved from reference TRBV7-9 and TRBJ2-3, is DTGVSQNPRHKITKRGQNVTFRCDPISEHNRLYWYRQTLGQGPEFLTYFQNEAQLEKSRLLSDRFSAERPKGSFSTLEIQRTEQGDSAMYLCASSLPIAGETTDTQYFGPGTRLTVL.

This clonotype was counted a few times. In DNA, the CDR3 is TGCAGCGTTGAAGTATGGGAAAGCTCTGGAAACACCATATATTTT. Its translation is CSVEVWESSGNTIYF. The chain employs TRBV29-1 and TRBJ1-3; D gene ambiguous. The germline V gene has CDR1 SQVTM and CDR2 ANQGSEA. The CDR3 is made up of 15 amino acids. V lost 1 base, J lost 0 bases, and 10 bases lay in between.

This clonotype was counted a few times. This chain joins TRBV5-1 and TRBJ2-3; no firm D call. The CDR3 covers 15 residues. Trimming cost V 0 bases and J 6 bases, with 14 bases left between them. Germline values: CDR1 SGHRS, CDR2 YFSETQ. The CDR3 here is CASSLEVLGPDTQYF. The CDR3 DNA reads as TGCGCCAGCAGCTTGGAAGTATTGGGCCCGGATACGCAGTATTTT. The full variable domain, with the rest looked up from reference TRBV5-1 and TRBJ2-3, is KAGVTQTPRYLIKTRGQQVTLSCSPISGHRSVSWYQQTPGQGLQFLFEYFSETQRNKGNFPGRFSGRQFSNSRSEMNVSTLELGDSALYLCASSLEVLGPDTQYFGPGTRLTVL.

The table lists this clonotype with a few counts. The chain combines TRBV12-3 or TRBV12-4 with TRBJ2-2, with 7 bases matching TRBD2. The CDR3 totals 17 residues. V gave up 4 bases and J gave up 6 bases; unmatched junction bases: 14. The CDR3, as DNA: TGTGCCAGCAGTTACGCCCCCCCGGGGGGAGAGGCCGGGGAGCTGTTTTTT. Translating it yields CASSYAPPGGEAGELFF.

The chain is built from TRBV29-1 and TRBJ1-2; 7 bases match TRBD1. J gave up 5 bases and V 1 base, and 10 bases lay outside the gene matches. This CDR3 is 15 amino acids long. Germline V gene sequence: CDR1 SQVTM, CDR2 ANQGSEA. The DNA for the CDR3 is TGCAGCGTTGAAGGGGCAGAGGACAGGTTTTATGGCTACACCTTC. Translating it yields CSVEGAEDRFYGYTF.

A few counts support this clonotype. CDR3 amino acids: CASSRTGYNEAFF. In DNA form, the CDR3 reads TGTGCCAGTAGTCGGACAGGGTACAATGAAGCTTTCTTT. This sequence joins TRBV19 and TRBJ1-1, with 8 bases lining up with TRBD1. After removal of 5 bases from V and 7 bases from J, the junction contained 6 bases not matched to a gene. The CDR3 has 13 residues. The V gene's germline CDR1 is LNHDA and CDR2 SQIVND (reference sequence).

The chain is built from TRBV5-1 and TRBJ1-2; D uncertain. The CDR3 runs 12 residues. Germline CDR1 is SGHRS and CDR2 is YFSETQ. Trimming cost V 0 bases and J 8 bases, with 8 bases left between them. This CDR3 reads CASSLASRGYTF. In DNA, the CDR3 is TGCGCCAGCAGCTTGGCCAGTAGAGGCTACACCTTC.

The rearrangement links TRBV4-3 to TRBJ2-5; no reliable D call. Germline values: CDR1 LGHNA, CDR2 YSLEER. The CDR3 has 14 residues. V gave up 2 bases and J gave up 2 bases, with 9 bases separating them. CDR3 sequence: CASSQSRQQETQYF. The CDR3 DNA reads as TGCGCCAGCAGCCAAAGTCGCCAGCAAGAGACCCAGTACTTC.

The rearrangement links TRBV29-1 to TRBJ2-7, with D possibly called TRBD1 or TRBD2 (5 bases each). V was trimmed by 4 bases and J by 0 bases, leaving 13 bases between them. CDR1 and CDR2 from the germline V gene are SQVTM and ANQGSEA. The CDR3 extends over 14 amino acids. CDR3 sequence (DNA): TGCAGCGTTGTTCCAGGGACCCTCTCCTACGAGCAGTACTTC. This sequence encodes CSVVPGTLSYEQYF.

This clonotype was counted only a few times. This chain joins TRBV18 and TRBJ1-1; no firm D call. Trimming took 5 bases from V and 1 from J, leaving 5 bases between them. The CDR3 has 12 residues. CDR1 and CDR2 from the germline V gene are KGHSH and LQKENI. The CDR3 DNA reads as TGTGCCAGCTCAGAGGGGAACACTGAAGCTTTCTTT. This sequence encodes CASSEGNTEAFF.

This clonotype was seen a few times. The chain employs TRBV3-1 and TRBJ2-3; D gene ambiguous. CDR3 length equals 15 residues. V lost 0 bases to trimming and J lost 4 bases, with 11 bases between them. Germline V CDR1 and CDR2: LGHDT, YNNKEL (reference sequence). The CDR3 DNA sequence: TGTGCCAGCAGCCAAGAAGGGCAGTTTCCAGATACGCAGTATTTT. It is translated as CASSQEGQFPDTQYF.

V usage is TRBV6-5 and J usage is TRBJ2-7, with 7 bases identical to TRBD2. The CDR3 covers 14 residues. Per the germline V gene, CDR1 is MNHEY and CDR2 is SVGAGI. The V and J ends lost 2 bases and 3 bases, in that order; junction bases with no gene match: 4. The CDR3 region has the DNA TGTGCCAGCAGTTACAGTGGGAGGGGCTACGAGCAGTACTTC. Translated: CASSYSGRGYEQYF.

The chain is built from TRBV3-1 and TRBJ2-2; TRBD1 matches at 9 bases. The junction had 6 bases not matched to a gene; V was cut back by 4 bases and J by 3 bases. CDR1 and CDR2 (germline): LGHDT, YNNKEL (reference sequence). The CDR3 has 16 residues. This CDR3 reads CASSPQGATYTGELFF. CDR3 DNA: TGTGCCAGCAGCCCACAGGGGGCCACCTACACCGGGGAGCTGTTTTTT.